This TCR beta chain comes out of a study of tumor and adjacent non-tumor tissue in lung cancer (dated 2018 in TCRdb). Background on the whole study: By cancer type, the cohort comprised eleven to twelve adenocarcinoma patients, a couple of squamous cell carcinoma patients and 1 small cell lung cancer patient. The roughly 15 enrolled patients, of whom around ten were men and 5 were women, were aged roughly 30 to 85 years and were diagnosed with TNM stage I to III disease. In total, sequencing yielded approximately 130,000,000 productive TCRbeta reads, which works out to an average of approximately 4.2 million reads per sample. Using bulk TCRbeta repertoires from over twelve lung cancer patients, the study set lung tumor tissue side by side with matched distant non-tumor lung tissue. Around 31 paired specimens, one tumor and one normal lung sample per patient, were profiled by TCRbeta CDR3 sequencing.

Note on this clonotype: The target of this receptor is not known. Base qualities were left out, and no much larger clone turns up one base away.

RNA was isolated from bulk, unsorted tissue, and RNA quality was assessed with a NanoDrop ND-1000 and an Agilent 2100. The normal lung samples consisted of distant non-tumor tissue collected more than 3 cm from the tumor edge. Newly diagnosed lung cancer patients without prior chemotherapy who had been admitted for thoracic surgery in China between August and November 2014 were enrolled as donors. Patients who had received previous radiotherapy or chemotherapy, or who had another concurrent cancer, were excluded from the study. Pieces of surgical tissue measuring about 1-2.1 cm3 were kept in RNAlater solution and held at -80 degrees C until needed. Library construction relied on multiplex PCR. TCRdb names Illumina HiSeq 2500 as the instrument used. TCRbeta libraries were built by three rounds of nested PCR using primers (Table S4), following protocols modified from ARM-PCR. Before sequencing, PCR products in the 200-500 bp range were cut out of the gel and cleaned up using the QIAquick gel extraction kit. In the original analysis: Reads were cleaned with Trimmomatic, merged with FLASH into complete CDR3 sequences, and assigned to V(D)J germline segments with MiTCR. VDJtools was used to compute clonal diversity as the inverse Simpson's index. A read counted as productive if the sequence was in-frame and lacked a premature stop codon. In TCRdb, the public reads were trimmed at Q25 with fastp and aligned with MiXCR, with productive beta chains retained. Every CDR3 protein is listed once, alongside the most common genes and DNA of its rows. The V and J calls were determined by TCRdb, not by the authors. The sample table holds approximately 53,000 distinct CDR3 sequences, of which 74% were seen once. Over 20% of the sample is held by the ten biggest clonotypes.

Trimming takes 8 bases from V and 6 bases from J, and the germline ends sit 16 bases apart. The CDR3 sequence holds 13 residues, the cysteine and phenylalanine included. The entry retains the CDR3 DNA only, 39 bases that are in frame from base 1. The germline V gene gives CDR1 as MNHEY and CDR2 as SVGAGI. What the work shows at the level of the full study, not this receptor alone: Because peripheral blood was not sequenced, the blood TCRbeta repertoires of the lung cancer patients in the study went unexamined. The top 100 clones accounted for a significantly larger cumulative portion of the repertoire in normal lung than in tumor tissue. With only about 16 patients in the cohort, the authors noted that larger samples and more detailed clinical data are needed. Tumor tissue showed significantly greater TCR diversity (inverse Simpson) than normal lung tissue (approximately 400 vs 170, P = 0.0075, Mann-Whitney U test). Neither the sequencing platform nor unique molecular identifiers are mentioned in the methods. Younger patients had significantly higher TCR diversity, and higher tumor TCR diversity was associated with shorter overall and disease-free survival.

The TCR sequence derives from an older woman with non-small cell lung cancer. Recombination linked TRBV6-5 to TRBJ1-2, with TRBD1 perhaps the D gene, on 5 matching bases. The sequenced sample consisted of distant non-tumor lung tissue. The CDR3 has the sequence CASCSVQDHGYTF. The DNA is TGTGCCAGCTGTTCCGTACAGGATCATGGCTACACCTTC.